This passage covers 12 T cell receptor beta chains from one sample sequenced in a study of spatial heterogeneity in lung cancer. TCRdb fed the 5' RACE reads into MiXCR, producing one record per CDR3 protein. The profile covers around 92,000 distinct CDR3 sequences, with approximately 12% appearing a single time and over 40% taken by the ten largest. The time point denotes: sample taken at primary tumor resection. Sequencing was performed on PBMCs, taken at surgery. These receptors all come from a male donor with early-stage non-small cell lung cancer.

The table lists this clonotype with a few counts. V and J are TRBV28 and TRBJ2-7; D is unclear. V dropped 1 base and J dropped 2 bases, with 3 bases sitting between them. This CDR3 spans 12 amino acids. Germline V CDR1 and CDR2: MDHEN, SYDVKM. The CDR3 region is CASSLLTYEQYF. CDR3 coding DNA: TGTGCCAGCAGTTTATTGACCTACGAGCAGTACTTC.

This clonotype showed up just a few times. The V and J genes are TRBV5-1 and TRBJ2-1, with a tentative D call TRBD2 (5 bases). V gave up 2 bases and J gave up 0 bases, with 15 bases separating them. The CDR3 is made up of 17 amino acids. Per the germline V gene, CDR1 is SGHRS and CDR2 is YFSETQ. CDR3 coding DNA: TGCGCCAGCAGCTTTGGTCGCTCCGGGGACTCCTACAATGAGCAGTTCTTC. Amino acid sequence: CASSFGRSGDSYNEQFF.

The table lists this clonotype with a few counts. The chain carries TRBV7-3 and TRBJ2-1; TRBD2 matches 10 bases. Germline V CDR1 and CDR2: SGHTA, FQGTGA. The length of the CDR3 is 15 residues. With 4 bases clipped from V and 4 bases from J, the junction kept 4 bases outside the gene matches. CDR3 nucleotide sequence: TGTGCCAGCAGCTCTAGCGGGAGTACGTACAATGAGCAGTTCTTC. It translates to CASSSSGSTYNEQFF.

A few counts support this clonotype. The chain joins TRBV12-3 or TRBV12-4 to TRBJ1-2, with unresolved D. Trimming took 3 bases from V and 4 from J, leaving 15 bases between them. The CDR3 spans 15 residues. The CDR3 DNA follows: TGTGCCAGCAGTTTGGCAGCGGACTGGGGCTATGGCTACACCTTC. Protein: CASSLAADWGYGYTF.

The CDR3 loop reads CASSPPGTAKNIQYF. The CDR3, as DNA: TGTGCCAGCAGCCCTCCCGGGACTGCCAAAAACATTCAGTACTTC. V and J are TRBV4-2 and TRBJ2-4, with D maybe TRBD2 (6 bases). This CDR3 comprises 15 residues. Germline V CDR1 and CDR2: LGHNA, YNFKEQ. V was cut by 4 bases and J by 1 base, with 11 bases left in between.

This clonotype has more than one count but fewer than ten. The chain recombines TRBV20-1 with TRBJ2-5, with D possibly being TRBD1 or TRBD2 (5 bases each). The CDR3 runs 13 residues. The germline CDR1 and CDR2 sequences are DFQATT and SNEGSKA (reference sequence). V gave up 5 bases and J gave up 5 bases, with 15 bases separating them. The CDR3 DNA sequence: TGCAGTGCTGTTTTTAATCGGGGCGAGACCCAGTACTTC. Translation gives CSAVFNRGETQYF.

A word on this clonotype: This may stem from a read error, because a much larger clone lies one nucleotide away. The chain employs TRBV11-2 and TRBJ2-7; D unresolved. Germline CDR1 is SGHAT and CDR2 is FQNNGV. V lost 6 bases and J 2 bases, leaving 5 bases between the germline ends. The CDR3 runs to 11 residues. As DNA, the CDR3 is TGTGCCAGCAGACGCACCTACGAGCAGTACTTC. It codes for CASRRTYEQYF.

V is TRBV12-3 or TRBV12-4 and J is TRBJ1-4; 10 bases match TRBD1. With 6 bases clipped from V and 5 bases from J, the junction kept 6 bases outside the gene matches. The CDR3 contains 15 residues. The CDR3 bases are TGTGCCAGCAGCCCACCGGGACAGGGGAATGAAAAACTGTTTTTT. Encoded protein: CASSPPGQGNEKLFF.

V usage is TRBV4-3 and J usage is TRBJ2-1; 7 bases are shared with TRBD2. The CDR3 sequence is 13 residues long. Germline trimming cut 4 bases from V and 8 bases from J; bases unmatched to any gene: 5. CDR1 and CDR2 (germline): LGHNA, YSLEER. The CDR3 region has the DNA TGCGCCAGCAGCCGCGGGGGAGTTGATGAGCAGTTCTTC. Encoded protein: CASSRGGVDEQFF.

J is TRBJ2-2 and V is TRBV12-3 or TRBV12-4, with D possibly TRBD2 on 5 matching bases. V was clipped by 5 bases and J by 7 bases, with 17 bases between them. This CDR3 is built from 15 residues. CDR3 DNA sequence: TGTGCCAGCAGTCTACGGACTTCTCCCTTCGGGGAGCTGTTTTTT. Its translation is CASSLRTSPFGELFF.

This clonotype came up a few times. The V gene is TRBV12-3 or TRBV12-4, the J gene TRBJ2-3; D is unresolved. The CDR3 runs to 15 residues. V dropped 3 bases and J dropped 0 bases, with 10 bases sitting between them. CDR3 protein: CASSFTATSTDTQYF. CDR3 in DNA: TGTGCCAGCAGTTTTACAGCAACTAGCACAGATACGCAGTATTTT.

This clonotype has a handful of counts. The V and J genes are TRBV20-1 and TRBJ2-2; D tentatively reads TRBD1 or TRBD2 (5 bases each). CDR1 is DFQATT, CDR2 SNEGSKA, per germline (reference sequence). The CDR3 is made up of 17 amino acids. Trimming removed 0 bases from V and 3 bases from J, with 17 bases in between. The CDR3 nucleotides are TGCAGTGCTAGAGATCAAAAAAAGGGACCCGACACCGGGGAGCTGTTTTTT. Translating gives CSARDQKKGPDTGELFF.